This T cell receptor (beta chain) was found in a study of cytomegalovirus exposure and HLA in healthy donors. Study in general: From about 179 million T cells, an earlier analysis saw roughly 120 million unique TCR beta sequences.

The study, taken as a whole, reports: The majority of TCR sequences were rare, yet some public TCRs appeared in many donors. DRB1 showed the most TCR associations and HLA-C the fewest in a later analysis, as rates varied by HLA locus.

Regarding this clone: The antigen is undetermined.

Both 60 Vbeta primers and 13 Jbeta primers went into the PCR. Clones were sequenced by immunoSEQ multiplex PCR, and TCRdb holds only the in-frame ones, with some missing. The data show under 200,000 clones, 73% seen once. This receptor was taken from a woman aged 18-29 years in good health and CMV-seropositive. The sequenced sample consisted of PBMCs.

CDR3 sequence: CASSLRQGLYEQYF. The CDR3 bases are TGTGCCAGCAGCTTAAGGCAGGGGCTCTACGAGCAGTACTTC. This sequence joins TRBV7-2 and TRBJ2-7, with D perhaps TRBD1 (6 bases). The CDR3 loop spans 14 amino acids. Germline-derived CDR1 and CDR2 are SGHTA and FQGNSA. The V end lost 2 bases, the J end lost 3 bases, and 11 bases lay between the germline ends.